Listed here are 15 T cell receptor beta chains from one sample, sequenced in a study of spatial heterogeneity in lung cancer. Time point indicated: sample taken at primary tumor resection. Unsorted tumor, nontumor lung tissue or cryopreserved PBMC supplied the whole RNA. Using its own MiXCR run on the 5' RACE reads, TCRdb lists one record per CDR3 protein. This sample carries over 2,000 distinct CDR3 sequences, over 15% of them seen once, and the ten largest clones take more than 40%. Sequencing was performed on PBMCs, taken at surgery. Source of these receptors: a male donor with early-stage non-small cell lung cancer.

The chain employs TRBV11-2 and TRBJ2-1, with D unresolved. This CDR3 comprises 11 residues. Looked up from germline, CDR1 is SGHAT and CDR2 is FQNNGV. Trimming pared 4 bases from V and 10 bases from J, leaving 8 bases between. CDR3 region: CASSWGNEQFF. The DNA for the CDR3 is TGTGCCAGCAGCTGGGGTAACGAGCAGTTCTTC.

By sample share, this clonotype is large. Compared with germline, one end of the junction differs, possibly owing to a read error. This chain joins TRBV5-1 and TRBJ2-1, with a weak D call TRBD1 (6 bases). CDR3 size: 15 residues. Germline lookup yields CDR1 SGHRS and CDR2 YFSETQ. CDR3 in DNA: TGCGCCAGCAGCTTGGCTGGACAGTCCTCCAATGAGCAGTTCTTC. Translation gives CASSLAGQSSNEQFF.

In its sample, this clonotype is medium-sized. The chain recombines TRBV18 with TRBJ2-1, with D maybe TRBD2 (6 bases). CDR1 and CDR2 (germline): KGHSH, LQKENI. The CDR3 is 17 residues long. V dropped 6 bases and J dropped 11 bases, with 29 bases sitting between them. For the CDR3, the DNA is TGTGCCAGCTCCCGGGACTCCACTGCCCAAATCTCGAGAAAGCAGTTCTTC. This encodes CASSRDSTAQISRKQFF.

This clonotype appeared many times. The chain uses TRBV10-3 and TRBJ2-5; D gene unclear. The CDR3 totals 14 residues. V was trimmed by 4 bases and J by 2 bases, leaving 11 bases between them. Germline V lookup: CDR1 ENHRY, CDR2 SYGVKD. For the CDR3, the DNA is TGTGCCATCAGTGGCCTTGGGGATCAAGAGACCCAGTACTTC. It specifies CAISGLGDQETQYF.

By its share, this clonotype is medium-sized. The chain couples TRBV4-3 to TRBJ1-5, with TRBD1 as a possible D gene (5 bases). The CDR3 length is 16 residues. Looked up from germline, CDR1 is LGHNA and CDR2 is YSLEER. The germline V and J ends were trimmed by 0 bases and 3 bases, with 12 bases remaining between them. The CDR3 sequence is CASSQEGPGSNQPQHF. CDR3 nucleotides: TGCGCCAGCAGCCAAGAGGGGCCGGGATCCAATCAGCCCCAGCATTTT.

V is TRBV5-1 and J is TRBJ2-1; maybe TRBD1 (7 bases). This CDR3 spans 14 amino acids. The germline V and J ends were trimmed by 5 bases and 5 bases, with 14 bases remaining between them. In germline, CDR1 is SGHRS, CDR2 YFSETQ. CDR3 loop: CASSSGGPNNEQFF. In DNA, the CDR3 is TGCGCCAGCAGTTCAGGGGGGCCCAACAATGAGCAGTTCTTC.

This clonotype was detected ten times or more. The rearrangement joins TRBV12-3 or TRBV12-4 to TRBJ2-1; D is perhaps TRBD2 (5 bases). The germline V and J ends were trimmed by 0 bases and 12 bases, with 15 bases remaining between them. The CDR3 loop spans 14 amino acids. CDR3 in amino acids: CASSLAFRGRGQFF. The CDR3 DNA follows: TGTGCCAGCAGTTTAGCGTTTCGCGGCCGGGGGCAGTTCTTC.

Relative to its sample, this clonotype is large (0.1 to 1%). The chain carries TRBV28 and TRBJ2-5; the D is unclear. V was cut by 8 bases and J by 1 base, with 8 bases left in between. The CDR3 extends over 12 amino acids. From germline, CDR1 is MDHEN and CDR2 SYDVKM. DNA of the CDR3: TGTGCCAGCGAAAAGGGCCAAGAGACCCAGTACTTC. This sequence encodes CASEKGQETQYF.

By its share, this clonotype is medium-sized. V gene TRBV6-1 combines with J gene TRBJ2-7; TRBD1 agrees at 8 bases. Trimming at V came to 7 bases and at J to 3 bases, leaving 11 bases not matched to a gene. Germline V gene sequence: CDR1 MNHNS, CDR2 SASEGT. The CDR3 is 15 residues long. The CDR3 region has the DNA TGTGCCAGCACTCTATCCGGGACAGGCTACTACGAGCAGTACTTC. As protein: CASTLSGTGYYEQYF.

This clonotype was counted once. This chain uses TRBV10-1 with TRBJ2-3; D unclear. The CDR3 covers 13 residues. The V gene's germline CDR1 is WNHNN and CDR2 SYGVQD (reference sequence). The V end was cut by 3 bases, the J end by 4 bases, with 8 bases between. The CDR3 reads CASSDRWADTQYF. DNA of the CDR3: TGCGCCAGCAGTGACAGGTGGGCAGATACGCAGTATTTT.

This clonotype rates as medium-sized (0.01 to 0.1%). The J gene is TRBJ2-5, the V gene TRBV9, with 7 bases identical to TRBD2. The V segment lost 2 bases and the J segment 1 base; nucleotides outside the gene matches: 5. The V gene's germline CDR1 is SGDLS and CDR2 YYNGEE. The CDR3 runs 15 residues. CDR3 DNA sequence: TGTGCCAGCAGCGTTGGGGGGGGTCCCCAAGAGACCCAGTACTTC. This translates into CASSVGGGPQETQYF.

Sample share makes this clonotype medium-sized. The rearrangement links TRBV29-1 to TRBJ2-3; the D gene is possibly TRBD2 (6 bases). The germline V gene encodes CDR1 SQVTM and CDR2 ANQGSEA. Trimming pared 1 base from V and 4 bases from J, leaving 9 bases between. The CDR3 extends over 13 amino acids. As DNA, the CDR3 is TGCAGCGTTGAAGGTTGGGGGGCAGATACGCAGTATTTT. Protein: CSVEGWGADTQYF.

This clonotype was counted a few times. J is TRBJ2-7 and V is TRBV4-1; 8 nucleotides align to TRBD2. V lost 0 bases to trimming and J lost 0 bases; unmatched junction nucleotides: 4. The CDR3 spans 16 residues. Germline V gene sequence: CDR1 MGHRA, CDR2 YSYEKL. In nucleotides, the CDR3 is TGCGCCAGCAGCCAAGAGAAGCGGGGGAGCTCCTACGAGCAGTACTTC. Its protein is CASSQEKRGSSYEQYF.

CDR3 region: CASSSSADTQYF. The CDR3 bases are TGTGCCAGCAGCTCCTCGGCAGATACGCAGTATTTT. The V call is TRBV5-6, the J call TRBJ2-3; no firm D call. CDR1 and CDR2 (germline): SGHDT, YYEEEE. CDR3 length: 12 amino acids. The V gene lost 3 bases and the J gene lost 4 bases, with 6 bases spanning the gap.

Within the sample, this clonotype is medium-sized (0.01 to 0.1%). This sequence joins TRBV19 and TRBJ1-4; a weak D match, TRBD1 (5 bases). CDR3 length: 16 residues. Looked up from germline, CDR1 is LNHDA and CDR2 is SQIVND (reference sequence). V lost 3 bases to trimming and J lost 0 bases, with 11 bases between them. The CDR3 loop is CASSISLTATNEKLFF. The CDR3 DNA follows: TGTGCCAGTAGTATTTCCCTGACAGCAACTAATGAAAAACTGTTTTTT. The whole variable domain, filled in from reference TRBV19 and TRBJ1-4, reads DGGITQSPKYLFRKEGQNVTLSCEQNLNHDAMYWYRQDPGQGLRLIYYSQIVNDFQKGDIAEGYSVSREKKESFPLTVTSAQKNPTAFYLCASSISLTATNEKLFFGSGTQLSVL.